This T cell receptor (beta chain) is from a study of blood T cell repertoires in COVID-19. The overall study: PBMCs, B-cell-depleted T cells, or T cells were the source of the cDNA or gDNA that made up the material.

Using immunoSEQ multiplex PCR, the repertoire was profiled, and TCRdb retains in-frame clones only, with some absent. Altogether around 110,000 clones are present, 80% being singletons, with the ten largest covering 16%. The CDR3 is 15 residues long. V lost 0 bases, J lost 4 bases, and 3 bases stayed unmatched. Germline V gene data show CDR1 as MNHEY and CDR2 as SVGAGI. This sequence originates from a man aged 55 to 69 with active or convalescent COVID-19. The genes are TRBV6-5 and TRBJ2-1, with 7 bases fitting TRBD2. The sample was peripheral blood. In nucleotides, the CDR3 is TGTGCCAGCAGTTACTCCCAAGCGGGATACAATGAGCAGTTCTTC. This codes for CASSYSQAGYNEQFF.